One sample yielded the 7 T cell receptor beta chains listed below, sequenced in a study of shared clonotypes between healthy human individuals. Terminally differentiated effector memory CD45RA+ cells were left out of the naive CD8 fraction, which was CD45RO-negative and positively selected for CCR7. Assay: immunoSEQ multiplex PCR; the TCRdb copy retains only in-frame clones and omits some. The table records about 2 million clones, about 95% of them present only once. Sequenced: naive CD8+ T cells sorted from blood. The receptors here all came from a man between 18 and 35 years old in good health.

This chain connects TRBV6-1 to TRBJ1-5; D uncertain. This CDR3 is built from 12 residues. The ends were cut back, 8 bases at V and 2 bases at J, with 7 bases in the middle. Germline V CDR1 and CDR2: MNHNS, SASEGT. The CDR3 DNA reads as TGTGCCAGCGCGCTTGGCAATCAGCCCCAGCATTTT. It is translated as CASALGNQPQHF.

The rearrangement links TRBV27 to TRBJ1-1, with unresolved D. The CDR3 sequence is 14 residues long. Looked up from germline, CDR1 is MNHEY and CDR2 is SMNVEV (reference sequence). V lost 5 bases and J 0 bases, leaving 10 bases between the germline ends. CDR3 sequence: CASSARGLNTEAFF. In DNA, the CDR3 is TGTGCCAGCAGTGCCCGTGGACTGAACACTGAAGCTTTCTTT.

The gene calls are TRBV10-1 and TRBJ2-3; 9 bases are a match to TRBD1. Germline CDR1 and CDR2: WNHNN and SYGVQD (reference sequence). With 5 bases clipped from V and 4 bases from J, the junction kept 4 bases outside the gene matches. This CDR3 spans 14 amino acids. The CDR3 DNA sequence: TGCGCCAGCAGTTCGGGGACAGGGCCAGATACGCAGTATTTT. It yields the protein CASSSGTGPDTQYF.

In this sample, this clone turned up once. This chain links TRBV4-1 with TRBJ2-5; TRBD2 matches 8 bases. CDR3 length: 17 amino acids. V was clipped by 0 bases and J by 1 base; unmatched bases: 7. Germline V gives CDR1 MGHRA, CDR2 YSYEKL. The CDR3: CASSQDGAGAPQETQYF. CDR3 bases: TGCGCCAGCAGCCAAGACGGAGCGGGGGCGCCCCAAGAGACCCAGTACTTC.

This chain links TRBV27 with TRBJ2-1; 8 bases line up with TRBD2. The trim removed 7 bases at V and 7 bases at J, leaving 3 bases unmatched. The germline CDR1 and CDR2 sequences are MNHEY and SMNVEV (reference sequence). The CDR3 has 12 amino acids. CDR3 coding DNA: TGTGCCAGCATGGTAGCGGGGAATGAGCAGTTCTTC. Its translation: CASMVAGNEQFF.

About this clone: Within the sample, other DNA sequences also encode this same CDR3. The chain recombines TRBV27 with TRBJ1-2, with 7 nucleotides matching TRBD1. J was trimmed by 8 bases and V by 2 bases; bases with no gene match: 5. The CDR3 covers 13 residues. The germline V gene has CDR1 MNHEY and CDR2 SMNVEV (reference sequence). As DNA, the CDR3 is TGTGCCAGCAGTTTAGGTCAGGGGGACGGCTACACCTTC. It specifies CASSLGQGDGYTF.

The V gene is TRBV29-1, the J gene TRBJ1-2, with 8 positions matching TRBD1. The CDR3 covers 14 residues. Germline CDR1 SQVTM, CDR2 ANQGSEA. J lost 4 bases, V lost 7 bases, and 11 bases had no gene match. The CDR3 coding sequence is TGCAGCGCCCCGGACAGGGAAGTATCCTATGGCTACACCTTC. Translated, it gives CSAPDREVSYGYTF.